The 10 T cell receptor beta chains presented below share a single source sample, sequenced in a study of blood T cell repertoires in COVID-19. Sequenced by immunoSEQ multiplex PCR; TCRdb stores in-frame clones only, minus some. The data contain almost 80,000 clones, about 93% of them singletons. The material sequenced was peripheral blood. The receptors derive from a woman of 80 years or more with acute or convalescent COVID-19.

The rearrangement links TRBV7-3 to TRBJ2-2, with D possibly being TRBD1 (5 bases). This CDR3 region has 12 residues. V dropped 5 bases and J dropped 7 bases, with 8 bases sitting between them. Per germline, CDR1 SGHTA and CDR2 FQGTGA. In nucleotides, the CDR3 is TGTGCCAGCAGCATGACAGTCGGGGAGCTGTTTTTT. As protein: CASSMTVGELFF.

The chain recombines TRBV28 with TRBJ2-7; 7 bases are a match to TRBD2. The CDR3 extends over 14 amino acids. Germline assignment: CDR1 MDHEN and CDR2 SYDVKM. V gave up 2 bases and J gave up 2 bases; unmatched junction bases: 3. The CDR3 reads CASSLEGGAYEQYF. The CDR3 coding sequence is TGTGCCAGCAGTTTAGAGGGAGGGGCCTACGAGCAGTACTTC.

The chain links TRBV5-5 to TRBJ2-5, with TRBD2 identical over 12 bases. The CDR3 covers 17 residues. V lost 2 bases, J lost 5 bases, and 10 bases stayed unmatched. Germline values: CDR1 SGHKS, CDR2 YYEKEE (reference sequence). The CDR3 loop reads CASSFSTSGSTSETQYF. The CDR3 DNA sequence: TGTGCCAGCAGCTTTTCGACTAGCGGGAGTACGTCCGAGACCCAGTACTTC.

This chain connects TRBV16 to TRBJ1-5; possibly TRBD1 for D (6 bases). V shed 1 base and J shed 4 bases, with 14 bases lying between them. Germline V lookup: CDR1 KGHSY, CDR2 FQNENV. The CDR3 runs 16 residues. The CDR3 region has the DNA TGTGCCAGCAGCCAATTCCCCCGGGACAAAAATCAGCCCCAGCATTTT. Translating gives CASSQFPRDKNQPQHF. The variable domain in full, completed from reference TRBV16 and TRBJ1-5, reads GEEVAQTPKHLVRGEGQKAKLYCAPIKGHSYVFWYQQVLKNEFKFLISFQNENVFDETGMPKERFSAKCLPNSPCSLEIQATKLEDSAVYFCASSQFPRDKNQPQHFGDGTRLSIL.

This clone has only one observation. V usage is TRBV10-3 and J usage is TRBJ1-6, with 7 bases matching TRBD1. This CDR3 has 13 amino acids. Unmatched junction bases numbered 0, after V lost 3 bases and J lost 7 bases. Germline V gene sequence: CDR1 ENHRY, CDR2 SYGVKD. The CDR3: CAISEQGNSPLHF. The CDR3 nucleotides read TGTGCCATCAGTGAACAGGGGAATTCACCCCTCCACTTT.

The chain links TRBV6-2 or TRBV6-3 to TRBJ1-1, with 11 nucleotides matching TRBD1. The CDR3 length is 15 residues. J lost 3 bases, V lost 4 bases, and 4 bases had no gene match. Germline CDR1 reads MNHEY; CDR2 reads SVGEGT. CDR3 coding DNA: TGTGCCAGCAGTTGGGACAGGGGGAGGTACACTGAAGCTTTCTTT. This encodes CASSWDRGRYTEAFF.

This chain connects TRBV18 to TRBJ1-5, with 9 bases matching TRBD1. This CDR3 is 18 amino acids long. The trim removed 4 bases at V and 0 bases at J, leaving 10 bases unmatched. In germline, CDR1 is KGHSH, CDR2 LQKENI. The CDR3 sequence is CASSLVGQGRSSNQPQHF. CDR3 nucleotides: TGTGCCAGCTCACTTGTGGGACAGGGTCGATCTAGCAATCAGCCCCAGCATTTT.

This rearrangement joins TRBV11-2 to TRBJ2-6; D not certain. Looked up from germline, CDR1 is SGHAT and CDR2 is FQNNGV. CDR3 size: 15 residues. V dropped 0 bases and J dropped 0 bases, with 3 bases sitting between them. CDR3 sequence: CASSLDISGANVLTF. The DNA of the CDR3 is TGTGCCAGCAGCTTAGACATCTCTGGGGCCAACGTCCTGACTTTC.

The chain is built from TRBV19 and TRBJ2-3; D is ambiguous. The CDR3 is 15 residues long. The ends were cut back, 4 bases at V and 0 bases at J, with 11 bases in the middle. Germline CDR1 reads LNHDA; CDR2 reads SQIVND (reference sequence). The CDR3, as DNA: TGTGCCAGTAGTAGAGGTAGTATCAGCACAGATACGCAGTATTTT. It codes for CASSRGSISTDTQYF. The variable domain in full, completed from reference TRBV19 and TRBJ2-3, reads DGGITQSPKYLFRKEGQNVTLSCEQNLNHDAMYWYRQDPGQGLRLIYYSQIVNDFQKGDIAEGYSVSREKKESFPLTVTSAQKNPTAFYLCASSRGSISTDTQYFGPGTRLTVL.

The chain employs TRBV4-3 and TRBJ2-3, with a possible D match to TRBD2 (6 bases). With 1 base removed from V and 3 bases from J, the gap between germline ends came to 20 bases. Germline assignment: CDR1 LGHNA and CDR2 YSLEER. CDR3 length: 18 residues. The CDR3 loop is CASSQVYRGLAGTDTQYF. The CDR3 coding sequence is TGCGCCAGCAGCCAAGTTTACCGGGGGTTAGCCGGAACAGATACGCAGTATTTT.